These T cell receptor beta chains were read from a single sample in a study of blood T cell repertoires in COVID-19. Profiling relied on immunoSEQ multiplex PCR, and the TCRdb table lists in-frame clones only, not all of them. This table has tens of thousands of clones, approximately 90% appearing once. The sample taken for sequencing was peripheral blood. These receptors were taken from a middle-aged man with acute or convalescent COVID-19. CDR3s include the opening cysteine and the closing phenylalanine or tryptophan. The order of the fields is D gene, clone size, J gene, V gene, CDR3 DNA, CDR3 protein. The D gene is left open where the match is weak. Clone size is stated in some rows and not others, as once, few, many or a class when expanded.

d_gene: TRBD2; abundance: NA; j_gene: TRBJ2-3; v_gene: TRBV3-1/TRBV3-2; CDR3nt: TGTGCCAGCAGCCAAGCGGGAGGCCAGGTTTATACGCAGTATTTT; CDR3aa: CASSQAGGQVYTQYF
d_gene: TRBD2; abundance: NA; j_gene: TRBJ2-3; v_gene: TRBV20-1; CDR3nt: TGCAGTGCTAGTCCTAGCGGGAGAGGGGCAGATACGCAGTATTTT; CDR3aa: CSASPSGRGADTQYF
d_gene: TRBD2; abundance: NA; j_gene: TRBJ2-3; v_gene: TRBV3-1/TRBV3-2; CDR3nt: TGTGCCAGCAGCGCCGGGACTAGCGGCGCCTCCACAGATACGCAGTATTTT; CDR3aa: CASSAGTSGASTDTQYF
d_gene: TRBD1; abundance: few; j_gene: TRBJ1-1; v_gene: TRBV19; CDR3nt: TGTGCCAGTAGTGCCACAGACAGGGGGAACACTGAAGCTTTCTTT; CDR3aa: CASSATDRGNTEAFF
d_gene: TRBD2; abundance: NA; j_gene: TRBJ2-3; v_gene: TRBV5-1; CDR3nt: TGCGCCAGCAGCTTAGCGGGAGTTGTCACAGATACGCAGTATTTT; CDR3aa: CASSLAGVVTDTQYF
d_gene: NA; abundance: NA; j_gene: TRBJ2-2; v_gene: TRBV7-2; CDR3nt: TGTGCCAGCAGCCCTGCTCGCGGCACCGGGGAGCTGTTTTTT; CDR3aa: CASSPARGTGELFF
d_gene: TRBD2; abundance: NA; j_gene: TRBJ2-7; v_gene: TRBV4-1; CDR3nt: TGCGCCAGCAGCCAAAATAGCGGGGCCTACGAGCAGTACTTC; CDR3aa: CASSQNSGAYEQYF
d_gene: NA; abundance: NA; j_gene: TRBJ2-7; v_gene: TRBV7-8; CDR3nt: TGTGCCAGCAGCTTACAAGGAGGAGTTTTCAGTCACGAGCAGTACTTC; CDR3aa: CASSLQGGVFSHEQYF
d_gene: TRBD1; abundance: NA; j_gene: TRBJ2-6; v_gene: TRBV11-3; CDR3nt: TGTGCCAGCAGCCCGAGGGACAGGGGGTTCTCTGGGGCCAACGTCCTGACTTTC; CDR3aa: CASSPRDRGFSGANVLTF
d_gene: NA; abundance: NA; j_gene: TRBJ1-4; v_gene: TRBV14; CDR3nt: TGTGCCAGCAGCCTCAAAGAGTCAACTAATGAAAAACTGTTTTTT; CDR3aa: CASSLKESTNEKLFF
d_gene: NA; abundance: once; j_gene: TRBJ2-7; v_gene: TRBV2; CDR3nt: TGTGCCAGCACAGCCGCCCCTAGCGAGCAGTACTTC; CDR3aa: CASTAAPSEQYF
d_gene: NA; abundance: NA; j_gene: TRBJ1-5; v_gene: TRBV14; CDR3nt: TGTGCCAGCAGCCACCTGGGGGGGAATCAGCCCCAGCATTTT; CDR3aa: CASSHLGGNQPQHF
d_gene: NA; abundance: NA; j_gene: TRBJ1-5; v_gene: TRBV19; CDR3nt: TGTGCCAGTAGCATAGCGGGCGGGGTGGGCAATCAGCCCCAGCATTTT; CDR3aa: CASSIAGGVGNQPQHF
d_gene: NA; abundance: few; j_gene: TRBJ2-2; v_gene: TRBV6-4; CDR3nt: TGTGCCAGCAGTGACTCGACAGACACCGGGGAGCTGTTTTTT; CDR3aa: CASSDSTDTGELFF
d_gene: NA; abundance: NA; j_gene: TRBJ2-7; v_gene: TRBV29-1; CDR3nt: TGCAGCGTTGAAGACAGCTACGAGCAGTACTTC; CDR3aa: CSVEDSYEQYF